The clone carrying this T cell receptor (beta chain) was recorded a few times. The target antigen is unknown. The data were taken from a study of T cell repertoires in cytomegalovirus infection. TCRdb re-derived calls from the reads in MiXCR, one entry per CDR3 protein. The profile shows about 700,000 distinct CDR3 sequences, around 35% of them singletons. Trimming removed 7 bases at V and 10 bases at J, with 20 bases between. Germline lookup yields CDR1 SGHTA and CDR2 FQGNSA. The CDR3 has 15 residues. The sequencing here drew on cultured PBMCs, taken from culture after CMV antigen stimulation. The V and J genes are TRBV7-2 and TRBJ1-6; possible D gene TRBD1, 5 bases. This TCR derives from a human donor in good health (CMV status not recorded). Some clones in this sample may be carry-over from other donors' samples. CDR3 amino acids: CASTNGGRLGSPLHF. Here the CDR3 DNA reads TGTGCCAGCACCAACGGGGGACGGCTGGGGTCACCCCTCCACTTT.